The 15 T cell receptor beta chains in this list originate from one sample, sequenced in a study of beta chain features in type 1 diabetes. The antigens of these receptors remain unknown. Whole-study results and caveats: Shortening of TCRB CDR3s, moderate but significant, appeared in all four CD4+ subsets of Type 1 diabetes patients.

Expressed TCRB transcripts got sequenced, as all isolated RNA was reverse transcribed. TCRdb's copy holds only in-frame clones and misses some; the assay was immunoSEQ multiplex PCR. The data show 250,000 to 350,000 clones, roughly 13% seen once. Sequencing was done on a sample of naive CD4+ T cells from blood. The source of these receptors is a man in his thirties or forties with type 1 diabetes.

This clone showed up just a few times. This chain joins TRBV9 and TRBJ2-3; a weak D match, TRBD1 (5 bases). Germline V gene sequence: CDR1 SGDLS, CDR2 YYNGEE. The CDR3 is 14 amino acids. Trimming cost V 0 bases and J 4 bases, with 9 bases left between them. CDR3: CASSVGQSPDTQYF. CDR3 DNA: TGTGCCAGCAGCGTAGGACAGTCGCCAGATACGCAGTATTTT.

This clone was counted a few times. The V call is TRBV2, the J call TRBJ2-1; perhaps TRBD2 as D (6 bases). Germline values: CDR1 SNHLY, CDR2 FYNNEI. CDR3 length: 13 amino acids. Trimming pared 8 bases from V and 8 bases from J, leaving 16 bases between. The CDR3 DNA follows: TGTGCCAGCGTAGCGGATCTAGGGGATGAGCAGTTCTTC. This codes for CASVADLGDEQFF.

The chain has TRBV9 and TRBJ2-3, with 7 bases lining up with TRBD1. The CDR3 spans 15 residues. The V gene end was trimmed by 3 bases and the J gene end by 0 bases; junction bases not matched to a gene: 4. Germline V gene sequence: CDR1 SGDLS, CDR2 YYNGEE. The CDR3: CASSEQGPSTDTQYF. The CDR3 DNA reads as TGTGCCAGCAGCGAACAGGGGCCCAGCACAGATACGCAGTATTTT.

The V gene is TRBV30, the J gene TRBJ1-5; 12 bases agree with TRBD1. The V and J ends lost 0 bases and 5 bases, in that order; junction bases with no gene match: 8. The CDR3 has 17 amino acids. From germline, CDR1 is GTSNPN and CDR2 SVGIG (reference sequence). The CDR3 is CAWSVSGTGGPDQPQHF. The CDR3 nucleotides are TGTGCCTGGAGTGTAAGCGGGACAGGGGGCCCGGATCAGCCCCAGCATTTT.

The chain carries TRBV9 and TRBJ2-5; 10 bases are a match to TRBD2. J lost 3 bases, V lost 3 bases, and 2 bases had no gene match. The CDR3 is made up of 14 amino acids. Germline loops: CDR1 SGDLS, CDR2 YYNGEE. The DNA for the CDR3 is TGTGCCAGCAGCGCAGGACTAGCGGAAGAGACCCAGTACTTC. Translation: CASSAGLAEETQYF.

V usage is TRBV9 and J usage is TRBJ2-1; TRBD2 matches at 14 bases. Germline loops: CDR1 SGDLS, CDR2 YYNGEE. J lost 0 bases, V lost 2 bases, and 4 bases had no gene match. This CDR3 comprises 18 residues. This chain's CDR3 is CASSVGLAGVSSYNEQFF. The CDR3 bases are TGTGCCAGCAGCGTGGGACTAGCGGGAGTCAGCTCCTACAATGAGCAGTTCTTC.

This clone appeared a few times. The V call is TRBV27, the J call TRBJ1-1; no clear D gene. The length of the CDR3 is 15 residues. Germline CDR1 MNHEY, CDR2 SMNVEV (reference sequence). V was shortened by 3 bases and J by 1 base, with 12 bases between the two germline ends. CDR3 loop: CASSFLHSRNTEAFF. As DNA, the CDR3 is TGTGCCAGCAGTTTCCTTCACAGTCGGAACACTGAAGCTTTCTTT.

This clone was seen more than once but under ten times. The rearrangement uses TRBV2 and TRBJ2-3; D call uncertain. The CDR3 is 13 amino acids. V gave up 7 bases and J gave up 0 bases, with 8 bases separating them. Germline lookup yields CDR1 SNHLY and CDR2 FYNNEI. The CDR3 protein is CASIPYSTDTQYF. As DNA, the CDR3 is TGTGCCAGCATTCCTTATAGCACAGATACGCAGTATTTT.

This chain connects TRBV6-1 to TRBJ1-5, with D possibly matching TRBD1 (5 bases). CDR3 size: 16 residues. Germline V CDR1 and CDR2: MNHNS, SASEGT. The V and J ends lost 4 bases and 2 bases respectively, with 15 bases between them. The CDR3 DNA reads TGTGCCAGCAGTGGGGGCCTTTGGGAACGCAATCAGCCCCAGCATTTT. It codes for CASSGGLWERNQPQHF.

The chain recombines TRBV7-9 with TRBJ2-7; TRBD1 matches 7 bases. Germline lookup yields CDR1 SEHNR and CDR2 FQNEAQ (reference sequence). The CDR3 length is 13 residues. Trimming removed 5 bases from V and 7 bases from J; junction bases left unmatched: 8. CDR3 sequence: CASSLTGRWEQYF. The CDR3 DNA reads TGTGCCAGCAGCCTGACAGGGCGGTGGGAGCAGTACTTC.

The chain has TRBV9 and TRBJ1-2; tentatively, D is TRBD1 (5 bases). The CDR3 is 15 residues long. Trimming cost V 2 bases and J 2 bases, with 13 bases left between them. Looked up from germline, CDR1 is SGDLS and CDR2 is YYNGEE. CDR3 amino acids: CASSVGPPRNYGYTF. In DNA form, the CDR3 reads TGTGCCAGCAGCGTGGGGCCGCCCCGCAACTATGGCTACACCTTC.

This clone was recorded a few times. The chain links TRBV5-1 to TRBJ2-5, with 11 bases matching TRBD2. CDR1 and CDR2 from the germline V gene are SGHRS and YFSETQ. J lost 4 bases, V lost 2 bases, and 1 base had no gene match. This CDR3 is 14 amino acids long. This CDR3 reads CASSFGLAGETQYF. In DNA, the CDR3 is TGCGCCAGCAGCTTCGGACTAGCGGGAGAGACCCAGTACTTC.

The chain recombines TRBV28 with TRBJ1-2; D unclear. CDR3 length: 14 amino acids. Germline CDR1 MDHEN, CDR2 SYDVKM. The germline V and J ends were trimmed by 7 bases and 0 bases, with 12 bases remaining between them. CDR3 DNA: TGTGCCAGCAAGACGGGAGGGACTAACTATGGCTACACCTTC. The encoded protein is CASKTGGTNYGYTF.

The V gene is TRBV9, the J gene TRBJ1-5; possible D gene TRBD1, 5 bases. The CDR3 runs to 15 residues. Germline loops: CDR1 SGDLS, CDR2 YYNGEE. V lost 3 bases, J lost 5 bases, and 15 bases lay in between. CDR3: CASSGGGKGDQPQHF. The DNA of the CDR3 is TGTGCCAGCAGCGGGGGGGGGAAAGGCGATCAGCCCCAGCATTTT.

This clone has a handful of counts. The chain combines TRBV19 with TRBJ2-2; 10 bases line up with TRBD2. CDR1 and CDR2 from the germline V gene are LNHDA and SQIVND (reference sequence). The CDR3 extends over 18 amino acids. With V trimmed by 6 bases and J by 2 bases, 12 bases remained unmatched. CDR3 amino acids: CASRSPPGLAINTGELFF. The CDR3 coding sequence is TGTGCCAGTAGGAGCCCTCCGGGACTAGCGATTAACACCGGGGAGCTGTTTTTT.